This T cell receptor beta chain appears in the sequencing data of a study of CD8 T cells in Susac syndrome. CDR1 and CDR2 from the germline V gene are SNHLY and FYNNEI. The CDR3 has 12 amino acids. V lost 10 bases and J lost 0, with 10 bases in between. Random hexamers served to reverse transcribe roughly 0.5 to 1 ug RNA. TCRdb itself ran the immunoSEQ multiplex PCR reads through MiXCR, one entry per CDR3 protein. Of 50,000 or so distinct CDR3 sequences in the sample, 85% to 95% were seen once. The sequenced material came from CD8+ T cells from PBMCs. The TCR sequence derives from a human donor with multiple sclerosis. The V gene is TRBV2, the J gene TRBJ2-7; the D is unclear. The CDR3 nucleotides are TGTGCCATCATAAAGGACTCCTACGAGCAGTACTTC. Translation: CAIIKDSYEQYF.